In this sample, the clone carrying this T cell receptor (beta chain) turned up many times. V lost 4 bases and J 0 bases, leaving 14 bases between the germline ends. CDR1 SEHNR and CDR2 FQNEAQ come from the germline V gene (reference sequence). CDR3 length equals 16 residues. This sample was included in a study of T-cell reconstitution after alpha-beta-depleted transplantation in children. The TCRbeta library incorporated unique molecular identifiers. TCRdb recomputed calls from the PCR reads with MiXCR, one row per CDR3 protein. The sample lists fewer than 120,000 distinct CDR3 sequences, 10% occurring once.

The sequences come from PBMCs from the stem cell graft donor, collected from the stem cell graft. This clonotype was obtained from a human donor who donated a stem cell graft to a child with acute lymphoblastic leukemia. The chain couples TRBV7-9 to TRBJ2-3; D unclear. CDR3 sequence reads: CASSSFSGPSTDTQYF. CDR3 in DNA: TGTGCCAGCAGCTCCTTCTCTGGACCTAGCACAGATACGCAGTATTTT.